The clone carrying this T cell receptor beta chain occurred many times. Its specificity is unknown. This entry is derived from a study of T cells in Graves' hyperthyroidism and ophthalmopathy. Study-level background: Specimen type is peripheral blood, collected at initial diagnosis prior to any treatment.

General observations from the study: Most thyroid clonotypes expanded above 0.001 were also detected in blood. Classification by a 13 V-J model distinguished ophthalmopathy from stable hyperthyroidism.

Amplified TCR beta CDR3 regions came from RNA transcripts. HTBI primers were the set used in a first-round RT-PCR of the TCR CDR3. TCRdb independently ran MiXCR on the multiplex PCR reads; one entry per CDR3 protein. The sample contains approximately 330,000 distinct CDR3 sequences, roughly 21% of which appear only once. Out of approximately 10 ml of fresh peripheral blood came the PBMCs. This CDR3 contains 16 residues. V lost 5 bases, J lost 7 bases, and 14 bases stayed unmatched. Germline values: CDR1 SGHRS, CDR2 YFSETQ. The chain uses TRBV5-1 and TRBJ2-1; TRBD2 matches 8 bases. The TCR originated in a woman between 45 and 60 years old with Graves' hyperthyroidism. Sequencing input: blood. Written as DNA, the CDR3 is TGCGCCAGCAGTTACTACGCCGGGGGGGCCGCAAATGAGCAGTTCTTC. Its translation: CASSYYAGGAANEQFF.